This TCR beta chain was obtained from a study of identical twins. There are 14 residues in the CDR3. V gave up 5 bases and J gave up 4 bases; unmatched junction bases: 7. The germline gives CDR1 MNHNS, CDR2 SASEGT. MiXCR, applied by TCRdb to the 5' RACE reads, yields one record per CDR3 protein. The sample carries fewer than 650,000 distinct CDR3 sequences, 9% to 10% recorded once. In its sample, this clonotype was seen a few times. These sequences were also reported in another study, on yellow fever vaccine responses in identical twins.

This TCR was sampled from a woman in her late teens or twenties in good health. The chain recombines TRBV6-1 with TRBJ2-5; 7 bases align to TRBD2. The specimen was PBMCs. As DNA, the CDR3 is TGTGCCAGCAGTCGAAGCGGGGCGGGAGAGACCCAGTACTTC. It codes for CASSRSGAGETQYF.